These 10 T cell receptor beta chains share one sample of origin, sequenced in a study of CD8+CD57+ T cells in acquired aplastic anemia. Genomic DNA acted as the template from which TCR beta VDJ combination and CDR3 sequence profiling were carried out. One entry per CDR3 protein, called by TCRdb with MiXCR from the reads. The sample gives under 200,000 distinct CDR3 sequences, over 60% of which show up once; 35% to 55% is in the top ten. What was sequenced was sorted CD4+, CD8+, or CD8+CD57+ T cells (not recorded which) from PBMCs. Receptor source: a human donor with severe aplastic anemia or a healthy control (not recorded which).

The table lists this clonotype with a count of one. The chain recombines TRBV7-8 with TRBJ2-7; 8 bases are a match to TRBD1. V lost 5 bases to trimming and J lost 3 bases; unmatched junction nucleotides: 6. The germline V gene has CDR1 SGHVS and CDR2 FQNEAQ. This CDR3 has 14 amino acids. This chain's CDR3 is CASSPTGVYYEQYF. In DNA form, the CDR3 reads TGTGCCAGCAGCCCGACAGGGGTATACTACGAGCAGTACTTC.

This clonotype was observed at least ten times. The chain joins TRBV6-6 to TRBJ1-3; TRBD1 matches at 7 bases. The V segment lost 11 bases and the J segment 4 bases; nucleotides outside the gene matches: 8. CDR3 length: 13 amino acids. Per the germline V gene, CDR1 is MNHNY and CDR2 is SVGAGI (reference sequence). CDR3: CAGMTGTGNTIYF. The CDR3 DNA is TGTGCCGGCATGACAGGGACCGGAAACACCATATATTTT.

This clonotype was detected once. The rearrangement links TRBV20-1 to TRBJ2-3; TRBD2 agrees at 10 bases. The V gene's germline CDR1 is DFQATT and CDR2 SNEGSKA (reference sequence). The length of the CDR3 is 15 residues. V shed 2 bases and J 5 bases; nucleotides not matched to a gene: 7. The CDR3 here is CSARKAGGLGDTQYF. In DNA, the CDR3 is TGCAGTGCTAGAAAAGCGGGGGGGCTGGGAGATACGCAGTATTTT.

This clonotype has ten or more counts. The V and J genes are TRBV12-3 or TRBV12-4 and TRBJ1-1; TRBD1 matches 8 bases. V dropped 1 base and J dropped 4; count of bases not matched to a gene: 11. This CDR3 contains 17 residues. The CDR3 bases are TGTGCCAGCAGTTTAGGAACCGGGACAGGCCTTATCACTGAAGCTTTCTTT. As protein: CASSLGTGTGLITEAFF.

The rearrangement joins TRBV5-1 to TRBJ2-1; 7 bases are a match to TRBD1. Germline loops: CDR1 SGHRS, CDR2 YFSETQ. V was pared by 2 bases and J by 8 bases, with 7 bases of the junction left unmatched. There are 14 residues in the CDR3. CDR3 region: CASSFGDSVYEQFF. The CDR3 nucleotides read TGCGCCAGCAGCTTTGGGGACAGCGTGTATGAGCAGTTCTTC.

The CDR3 is CASSFRTGPDTQYF. The CDR3 coding sequence is TGCGCCAGCAGCTTCCGGACAGGGCCAGATACGCAGTATTTT. This chain links TRBV5-1 with TRBJ2-3; 8 bases map to TRBD1. V was clipped by 2 bases and J by 4 bases; unmatched bases: 3. The CDR3 covers 14 residues. CDR1 is SGHRS, CDR2 YFSETQ, per germline.

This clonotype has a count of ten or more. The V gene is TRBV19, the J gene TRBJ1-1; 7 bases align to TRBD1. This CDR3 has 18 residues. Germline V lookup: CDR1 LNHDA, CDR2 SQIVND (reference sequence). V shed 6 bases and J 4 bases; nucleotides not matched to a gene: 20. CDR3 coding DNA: TGTGCCAGTAGACCTACCCTCAATGGAGGGGGCGCGAGCACTGAAGCTTTCTTT. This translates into CASRPTLNGGGASTEAFF.

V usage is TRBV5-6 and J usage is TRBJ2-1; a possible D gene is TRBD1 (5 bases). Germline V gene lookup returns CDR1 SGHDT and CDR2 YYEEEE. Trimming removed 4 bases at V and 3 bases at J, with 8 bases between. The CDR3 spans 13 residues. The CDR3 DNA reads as TGTGCCAGCAGCACGACAGTCTACAATGAGCAGTTCTTC. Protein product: CASSTTVYNEQFF. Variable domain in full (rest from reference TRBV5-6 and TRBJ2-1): DAGVTQSPTHLIKTRGQQVTLRCSPKSGHDTVSWYQQALGQGPQFIFQYYEEEERQRGNFPDRFSGHQFPNYSSELNVNALLLGDSALYLCASSTTVYNEQFFGPGTRLTVL.

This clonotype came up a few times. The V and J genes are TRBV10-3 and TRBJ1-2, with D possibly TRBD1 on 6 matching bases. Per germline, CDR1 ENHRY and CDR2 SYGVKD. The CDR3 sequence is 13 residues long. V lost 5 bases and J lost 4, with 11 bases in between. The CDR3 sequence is CAISQDSSYGYTF. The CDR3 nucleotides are TGTGCCATCAGTCAGGACAGTTCCTATGGCTACACCTTC.

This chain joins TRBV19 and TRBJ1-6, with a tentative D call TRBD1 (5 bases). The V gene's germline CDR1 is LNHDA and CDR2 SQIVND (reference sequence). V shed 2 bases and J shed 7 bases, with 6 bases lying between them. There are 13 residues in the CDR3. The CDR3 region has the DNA TGTGCCAGTAGTATACGACAGAATTCACCCCTCCACTTT. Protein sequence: CASSIRQNSPLHF.